This T cell receptor beta chain emerged from a study of shared clonotypes between healthy human individuals. Study in general: Three plates were used per donor for CD4 naive, three for CD4 memory, two for CD8 naive and one for CD8 memory. Study-level points and caveats: Sampling was confined to blood; repertoires within tissues likely differ.

This CDR3 contains 13 residues. CDR1 MGHDK and CDR2 SYGVNS come from the germline V gene. Trimming took 6 bases from V and 4 from J; bases not matched to a gene: 2. The donors were all Caucasian adults (living in Nashville, Tennessee). This clone is a singleton in its sample. Its target is unknown. Original methodology: Quality scores were absent from the junction-only immunoSEQ sequences, so filtering differed. The method was immunoSEQ multiplex PCR; TCRdb's version includes in-frame clones alone and lacks a portion of them. The D gene and trimming were derived from the DNA, and the V and J assignments and clone size from that table. The data show approximately 530,000 clones, roughly 95% seen once.

This rearrangement joins TRBV25-1 to TRBJ2-7, with 11 bases aligning to TRBD1. This TCR came from a woman younger than 45 in good health. The sample comprised naive CD4+ T cells sorted from blood. The subset is: CD45RA+ positively selected. In DNA form, the CDR3 reads TGTGCCAGCAGGGGACAGGGGGTTTACGAGCAGTACTTC. Its translation: CASRGQGVYEQYF.